This entry lists 27 T cell receptor beta chains sequenced from one sample in a study of cytomegalovirus exposure and HLA in healthy donors. The PCR had 60 Vbeta and 13 Jbeta primers. The repertoire was sequenced with immunoSEQ multiplex PCR; TCRdb's copy has only in-frame clones and lacks some. The sample consists of around 170,000 clones, over 80% of them appearing once. Sequencing was done on a sample of PBMCs. The receptors were sampled from a girl aged 10 to 17 in good health and CMV-seropositive.

This clone was seen more than once but under ten times. The genes are TRBV25-1 and TRBJ1-4; D not certain. Trimming shortened V by 6 bases and J by 3 bases, and 11 bases separated the two germline ends. The CDR3 loop spans 14 amino acids. CDR1 and CDR2 (germline): MGHDK, SYGVNS. This CDR3 is CASSPGGSNEKLFF. The DNA for the CDR3 is TGTGCCAGCAGCCCGGGAGGATCTAATGAAAAACTGTTTTTT.

The gene calls are TRBV11-2 and TRBJ1-3; D unclear. Looked up from germline, CDR1 is SGHAT and CDR2 is FQNNGV. V dropped 4 bases and J dropped 0 bases, with 10 bases sitting between them. This CDR3 region has 15 residues. CDR3 DNA sequence: TGTGCCAGCAGCTCAGGATTCGCCTCTGGAAACACCATATATTTT. This codes for CASSSGFASGNTIYF.

The chain couples TRBV4-1 to TRBJ2-7; TRBD2 matches 7 bases. CDR1 and CDR2 from the germline V gene are MGHRA and YSYEKL. Trimming cost V 0 bases and J 5 bases; bases outside gene matches: 4. The CDR3 contains 14 residues. The CDR3 protein is CASSQERTRHEQYF. Here the CDR3 DNA reads TGCGCCAGCAGCCAAGAAAGGACTAGACACGAGCAGTACTTC.

The chain links TRBV27 to TRBJ2-2; TRBD1 is a possible D gene (6 bases). This CDR3 is 16 amino acids long. The V gene lost 0 bases and the J gene lost 8 bases, with 16 bases spanning the gap. CDR1 and CDR2 from the germline V gene are MNHEY and SMNVEV (reference sequence). CDR3 in amino acids: CASSLSRDKRTGELFF. The DNA for the CDR3 is TGTGCCAGCAGTTTATCTCGGGACAAACGTACAGGGGAGCTGTTTTTT.

The chain employs TRBV10-1 and TRBJ2-1, with a tentative D call TRBD1 (5 bases). Trimming took off 5 bases at V and 9 bases at J, with 11 bases between the two ends. The CDR3 covers 12 residues. Germline V gives CDR1 WNHNN, CDR2 SYGVQD (reference sequence). The CDR3 loop reads CASSPQGTEQFF. In nucleotides, the CDR3 is TGCGCCAGCAGTCCCCAGGGAACTGAGCAGTTCTTC.

The chain employs TRBV4-2 and TRBJ2-7; 8 bases match TRBD1. V was clipped by 0 bases and J by 7 bases; unmatched bases: 8. In germline, CDR1 is LGHNA, CDR2 YNFKEQ. This CDR3 contains 15 residues. CDR3 residues: CASSQDPDRVGEQYF. The DNA of the CDR3 is TGTGCCAGCAGCCAAGACCCGGACAGGGTGGGGGAGCAGTACTTC.

The V and J genes are TRBV5-1 and TRBJ2-3; the match to TRBD2 covers 10 bases. Germline CDR1 reads SGHRS; CDR2 reads YFSETQ. Losses at the gene ends were 4 bases for V and 1 base for J; bases not matched to a gene: 9. CDR3 length: 17 amino acids. In nucleotides, the CDR3 is TGCGCCAGCAGCGCATACTCACTAGCGGGGCGCACAGATACGCAGTATTTT. Protein: CASSAYSLAGRTDTQYF.

For the CDR3, the DNA is TGTGCCAGCAGCCCCTTAGCGGAGGGCACGCAGTATTTT. This gives the protein CASSPLAEGTQYF. J is TRBJ2-3 and V is TRBV7-9; the D gene is possibly TRBD2 (6 bases). This CDR3 is 13 amino acids long. Germline CDR1 reads SEHNR; CDR2 reads FQNEAQ (reference sequence). V shed 5 bases and J shed 9 bases, with 15 bases lying between them.

The chain employs TRBV15 and TRBJ2-3; D possibly corresponds to TRBD2 (6 bases). The CDR3 extends over 15 amino acids. Germline CDR1 LNHNV, CDR2 YYDKDF (reference sequence). V gave up 0 bases and J gave up 2 bases, with 9 bases separating them. This CDR3 reads CATSRDERATDTQYF. The CDR3 region has the DNA TGTGCCACCAGCAGAGATGAGCGGGCCACAGATACGCAGTATTTT.

This clone appeared once. The chain joins TRBV9 to TRBJ1-5; D uncertain. Germline V CDR1 and CDR2: SGDLS, YYNGEE. Trimming shortened V by 4 bases and J by 0 bases, and 11 bases separated the two germline ends. The CDR3 covers 15 residues. In DNA form, the CDR3 reads TGTGCCAGCAGCTCGGGAGAGTATAGCAATCAGCCCCAGCATTTT. It yields the protein CASSSGEYSNQPQHF.

This clone was picked up one time. The V call is TRBV14, the J call TRBJ2-7, with TRBD1 matching 11 bases. Trimming cost V 2 bases and J 1 base; bases outside gene matches: 7. CDR3 length equals 17 residues. Germline V gene data show CDR1 as SGHDN and CDR2 as FVKESK. CDR3 in DNA: TGTGCCAGCAGCCAAATCGGGGACAGGGGGAGGTCCTACGAGCAGTACTTC. This codes for CASSQIGDRGRSYEQYF.

The chain carries TRBV27 and TRBJ1-2; TRBD1 is a possible D gene (6 bases). There are 13 residues in the CDR3. Germline V gene sequence: CDR1 MNHEY, CDR2 SMNVEV (reference sequence). V lost 6 bases to trimming and J lost 4 bases, with 12 bases between them. CDR3 DNA: TGTGCCAGCAGCAGGGGTAGAACCTATGGCTACACCTTC. Its protein product is CASSRGRTYGYTF.

The chain combines TRBV10-3 with TRBJ2-1; 8 nucleotides align to TRBD2. Trimming removed 2 bases from V and 0 bases from J; junction bases left unmatched: 6. This CDR3 comprises 17 residues. The V gene's germline CDR1 is ENHRY and CDR2 SYGVKD. CDR3 amino acids: CAISEPVGRGSYNEQFF. Here the CDR3 DNA reads TGTGCCATCAGTGAGCCCGTCGGGAGGGGCTCCTACAATGAGCAGTTCTTC.

The V call is TRBV2, the J call TRBJ2-3; 9 nucleotides line up with TRBD1. CDR1 and CDR2 (germline): SNHLY, FYNNEI. CDR3 length equals 15 residues. The trim removed 3 bases at V and 3 bases at J, leaving 4 bases unmatched. CDR3 protein: CASSERTGATDTQYF. CDR3 in DNA: TGTGCCAGCAGTGAGAGGACAGGGGCAACAGATACGCAGTATTTT.

V usage is TRBV4-1 and J usage is TRBJ2-1; D possibly corresponds to TRBD1 (6 bases). V lost 0 bases and J 7 bases, leaving 22 bases between the germline ends. CDR3 length: 18 residues. CDR1 and CDR2 from the germline V gene are MGHRA and YSYEKL. The CDR3: CASSQDFGGGSLYNEQFF. CDR3 in DNA: TGCGCCAGCAGCCAAGATTTTGGTGGGGGCAGCCTCTATAATGAGCAGTTCTTC.

This rearrangement joins TRBV19 to TRBJ1-1; D may be TRBD1 (5 bases). The V end was cut by 3 bases, the J end by 0 bases, with 11 bases between. CDR1 and CDR2 from the germline V gene are LNHDA and SQIVND (reference sequence). The CDR3 has 15 amino acids. In DNA form, the CDR3 reads TGTGCCAGTAGTATGCCGCAGGGAATGAACACTGAAGCTTTCTTT. Translation: CASSMPQGMNTEAFF. The full variable domain, with the rest looked up from reference TRBV19 and TRBJ1-1, is DGGITQSPKYLFRKEGQNVTLSCEQNLNHDAMYWYRQDPGQGLRLIYYSQIVNDFQKGDIAEGYSVSREKKESFPLTVTSAQKNPTAFYLCASSMPQGMNTEAFFGQGTRLTVV.

About this clone itself: The junction departs from germline at one end; a sequencing error may be responsible. The chain couples TRBV11-2 to TRBJ2-2; a weak D match, TRBD1 (6 bases). Per germline, CDR1 SGHAT and CDR2 FQNNGV. The CDR3 has 16 amino acids. CDR3 region: CASSIDRITNTGELFF. As DNA, the CDR3 is TGTGCCAGCAGCATAGACAGGATAACGAACACCGGGGAGCTGTTTTTT.

This clone was counted between two and nine times. The rearrangement uses TRBV30 and TRBJ1-3; 8 bases are a match to TRBD1. This CDR3 spans 16 amino acids. The V segment lost 0 bases and the J segment 3 bases; nucleotides outside the gene matches: 7. Germline V CDR1 and CDR2: GTSNPN, SVGIG (reference sequence). The CDR3 sequence is CAWSVDRGGYGNTIYF. The CDR3, as DNA: TGTGCCTGGAGTGTAGACAGGGGCGGGTATGGAAACACCATATATTTT. The full variable domain, with the rest looked up from reference TRBV30 and TRBJ1-3, is SQTIHQWPATLVQPVGSPLSLECTVEGTSNPNLYWYRQAAGRGLQLLFYSVGIGQISSEVPQNLSASRPQDRQFILSSKKLLLSDSGFYLCAWSVDRGGYGNTIYFGEGSWLTVV.

The J gene is TRBJ1-2, the V gene TRBV9, with D perhaps TRBD1 (6 bases). V was pared by 4 bases and J by 2 bases, with 9 bases between. The CDR3 sequence is 13 residues long. Germline loops: CDR1 SGDLS, CDR2 YYNGEE. The CDR3 coding sequence is TGTGCCAGCAGCCCGGACAGAAACTATGGCTACACCTTC. Protein sequence: CASSPDRNYGYTF.

V gene TRBV7-8 combines with J gene TRBJ2-7; possibly TRBD2 for D (7 bases). The CDR3 extends over 16 amino acids. V lost 4 bases and J 0 bases, leaving 16 bases between the germline ends. The germline gives CDR1 SGHVS, CDR2 FQNEAQ. The CDR3, as DNA: TGTGCCAGCAGCTACTATAGGGCGGGGGCCTCCTACGAGCAGTACTTC. Translating it yields CASSYYRAGASYEQYF.

The chain is built from TRBV19 and TRBJ2-7; 9 bases line up with TRBD1. The CDR3 sequence is 14 residues long. Germline CDR1 and CDR2: LNHDA and SQIVND (reference sequence). The J segment lost 2 bases and the V segment lost 4 bases, leaving 3 bases of the junction unmatched. DNA of the CDR3: TGTGCCAGTAGTAACAACAGGGGGCCCTACGAGCAGTACTTC. Encoded protein: CASSNNRGPYEQYF.

The chain couples TRBV6-5 to TRBJ1-1; D is perhaps TRBD1 (6 bases). Germline V gene data show CDR1 as MNHEY and CDR2 as SVGAGI. Deletions cut 0 bases from V and 2 bases from J, with 10 bases between. This CDR3 is 15 amino acids long. The CDR3 spells CASSYSGRGNTEAFF. The CDR3 region has the DNA TGTGCCAGCAGTTACTCGGGCAGGGGAAACACTGAAGCTTTCTTT.

The chain joins TRBV18 to TRBJ2-2; D is perhaps TRBD1 (5 bases). This CDR3 has 13 residues. Germline CDR1 reads KGHSH; CDR2 reads LQKENI. V lost 6 bases and J lost 2, with 7 bases in between. Here the CDR3 reads CASSDSNTGELFF. DNA for the CDR3: TGTGCCAGCTCCGACAGTAACACCGGGGAGCTGTTTTTT.

The rearrangement uses TRBV12-5 and TRBJ1-1; D is perhaps TRBD1 (6 bases). Trimming left V 6 bases short and J 5 bases short, with 10 bases between. Looked up from germline, CDR1 is LGHNT and CDR2 is FRNRAP. This CDR3 region has 12 residues. The CDR3 loop is CASGITGTEAFF. As DNA, the CDR3 is TGTGCTAGTGGGATCACAGGGACTGAAGCTTTCTTT.

The chain links TRBV11-2 to TRBJ1-1, with a possible D match to TRBD1 (6 bases). Looked up from germline, CDR1 is SGHAT and CDR2 is FQNNGV. The CDR3 runs to 12 residues. With 5 bases removed from V and 7 bases from J, the gap between germline ends came to 11 bases. The CDR3 DNA is TGTGCCAGCAGCCACGAGACAGGTGAAGCTTTCTTT. Translated: CASSHETGEAFF.

V and J are TRBV5-4 and TRBJ2-3; 7 positions match TRBD1. The CDR3 sequence is 14 residues long. The germline gives CDR1 SGHNT, CDR2 YYREEE (reference sequence). J was trimmed by 3 bases and V by 4 bases; bases with no gene match: 5. The CDR3 sequence: CASSLRQGTDTQYF. As DNA, the CDR3 is TGTGCCAGCAGCCTACGACAGGGAACAGATACGCAGTATTTT.

The chain couples TRBV6-1 to TRBJ2-7; TRBD1 matches at 8 bases. This CDR3 has 12 residues. The V gene end was trimmed by 7 bases and the J gene end by 7 bases; junction bases not matched to a gene: 6. The germline CDR1 and CDR2 sequences are MNHNS and SASEGT. This CDR3 is CASNGQGREQYF. The CDR3 DNA sequence: TGTGCCAGCAATGGACAGGGTCGAGAGCAGTACTTC.